The 24 T cell receptor beta chains below were found in one sample sequenced in a study of OX40 agonist ivuxolimab in advanced cancers. Profiling relied on immunoSEQ multiplex PCR, and the TCRdb table lists in-frame clones only, not all of them. The data show about 76,000 clones, with roughly 85% seen just once and about 0.6% held by the top ten. The sample consisted of CD4+ or CD8+ T cells sorted from blood, taken in a trial of the OX40 agonist ivuxolimab. Receptor source: an adult with an advanced solid tumor such as melanoma, head and neck, liver or kidney cancer.

The count of this clone is one. The chain joins TRBV7-3 to TRBJ2-1, with 7 bases matching TRBD2. Germline CDR1 SGHTA, CDR2 FQGTGA. The CDR3 covers 16 residues. The V gene end was trimmed by 6 bases and the J gene end by 5 bases; junction bases not matched to a gene: 13. DNA for the CDR3: TGTGCCAGCAGACGGACTAGTGATCCGTCAAACAATGAGCAGTTCTTC. This codes for CASRRTSDPSNNEQFF.

This chain links TRBV5-5 with TRBJ1-6; D remains unclear. This CDR3 spans 16 amino acids. V was cut by 4 bases and J by 0 bases, with 11 bases left in between. From germline, CDR1 is SGHKS and CDR2 YYEKEE (reference sequence). The CDR3 coding sequence is TGTGCCAGCAGCGCGGACTGGAGCTCCTATAATTCACCCCTCCACTTT. It codes for CASSADWSSYNSPLHF.

V gene TRBV6-5 combines with J gene TRBJ1-1, with TRBD1 identical over 11 bases. With V trimmed by 6 bases and J by 7 bases, 7 bases remained unmatched. CDR3 length equals 14 residues. Germline CDR1 reads MNHEY; CDR2 reads SVGAGI. In DNA, the CDR3 is TGTGCCAGCAGCTACGTTGGGACAGGGGGTGAAGCTTTCTTT. This sequence encodes CASSYVGTGGEAFF.

Only one count was recorded for this clone. The chain carries TRBV6-1 and TRBJ1-1; tentative D call: TRBD1 (6 bases). CDR3 length: 13 amino acids. CDR1 MNHNS and CDR2 SASEGT come from the germline V gene. The germline V and J ends were trimmed by 7 bases and 3 bases, with 12 bases remaining between them. CDR3 sequence reads: CASNRDSDTEAFF. CDR3 nucleotides: TGTGCCAGCAACAGGGATAGCGACACTGAAGCTTTCTTT.

This chain links TRBV7-9 with TRBJ1-4; perhaps TRBD1 as D (6 bases). Germline CDR1 is SEHNR and CDR2 is FQNEAQ (reference sequence). The CDR3 spans 16 residues. Between the trimmed V and J ends, which lost 4 bases and 3 bases, there was a span of 15 bases. The chain's CDR3 is CASSSRRAGANEKLFF. The CDR3 bases are TGTGCCAGCAGCTCCCGAAGGGCAGGGGCTAATGAAAAACTGTTTTTT.

The chain recombines TRBV7-9 with TRBJ2-1, with 7 bases lining up with TRBD1. With 11 bases clipped from V and 2 bases from J, the junction kept 3 bases outside the gene matches. The CDR3 consists of 12 residues. The V gene's germline CDR1 is SEHNR and CDR2 FQNEAQ (reference sequence). The CDR3 DNA reads TGTGCCTCGAGGGGGCCCTACAATGAGCAGTTCTTC. This encodes CASRGPYNEQFF.

The V and J genes are TRBV5-4 and TRBJ2-4; 7 positions agree with TRBD1. V lost 1 base to trimming and J lost 8 bases; unmatched junction nucleotides: 3. Germline CDR1 SGHNT, CDR2 YYREEE (reference sequence). The CDR3 runs to 13 residues. The CDR3, as DNA: TGTGCCAGCAGCTTGAGGGACAGTTACATTCAGTACTTC. Encoded protein: CASSLRDSYIQYF.

The chain employs TRBV7-2 and TRBJ2-7, with D possibly matching TRBD2 (6 bases). There are 14 residues in the CDR3. Germline lookup yields CDR1 SGHTA and CDR2 FQGNSA. Trimming took off 4 bases at V and 3 bases at J, with 13 bases between the two ends. For the CDR3, the DNA is TGTGCCAGCAGCTACCGCGGGACTTTCTACGAGCAGTACTTC. As protein: CASSYRGTFYEQYF.

The V call is TRBV2, the J call TRBJ1-2; TRBD1 agrees at 9 bases. The germline gives CDR1 SNHLY, CDR2 FYNNEI. J gave up 2 bases and V 7 bases, and 2 bases lay outside the gene matches. The CDR3 sequence is 13 residues long. The CDR3 sequence is CASTGQGNYGYTF. The DNA for the CDR3 is TGTGCCAGCACTGGACAGGGGAACTATGGCTACACCTTC. The full variable domain, in which reference TRBV2 and TRBJ1-2 provide the parts outside the CDR3, is EPEVTQTPSHQVTQMGQEVILRCVPISNHLYFYWYRQILGQKVEFLVSFYNNEISEKSEIFDDQFSVERPDGSNFTLKIRSTKLEDSAMYFCASTGQGNYGYTFGSGTRLTVV.

The J gene is TRBJ2-3, the V gene TRBV9; D remains ambiguous. The CDR3 is 13 amino acids. V was shortened by 0 bases and J by 10 bases, with 12 bases between the two germline ends. CDR1 SGDLS and CDR2 YYNGEE come from the germline V gene. Here the CDR3 reads CASSVGNRVPQYF. The CDR3 region has the DNA TGTGCCAGCAGCGTAGGTAATCGCGTCCCGCAGTATTTT.

The chain couples TRBV10-3 to TRBJ1-5, with D unresolved. Looked up from germline, CDR1 is ENHRY and CDR2 is SYGVKD. This CDR3 spans 12 amino acids. V lost 2 bases and J lost 4, with 3 bases in between. The CDR3, as DNA: TGTGCCATCAGTGAGGGTAATCAGCCCCAGCATTTT. Its translation: CAISEGNQPQHF.

This chain links TRBV11-2 with TRBJ2-7, with unresolved D. This CDR3 contains 15 residues. The germline CDR1 and CDR2 sequences are SGHAT and FQNNGV. V dropped 0 bases and J dropped 2 bases, with 11 bases sitting between them. CDR3 in amino acids: CASSLDKGQAYEQYF. The CDR3 coding sequence is TGTGCCAGCAGCTTAGATAAGGGCCAGGCCTACGAGCAGTACTTC. The entire variable domain, with the rest obtained from reference TRBV11-2 and TRBJ2-7, is as follows: EAGVAQSPRYKIIEKRQSVAFWCNPISGHATLYWYQQILGQGPKLLIQFQNNGVVDDSQLPKDRFSAERLKGVDSTLKIQPAKLEDSAVYLCASSLDKGQAYEQYFGPGTRLTVT.

The CDR3 DNA follows: TGTGCCAGCAGCTTGGCGGGTTATGCTGGAAACACCATATATTTT. Encoded protein: CASSLAGYAGNTIYF. This sequence joins TRBV5-8 and TRBJ1-3; no clear D gene. Germline CDR1 SGHTS, CDR2 YDEGEE. Trimming took 0 bases from V and 2 from J, leaving 9 bases between them. CDR3 length: 15 amino acids. The full variable domain, with the rest looked up from reference TRBV5-8 and TRBJ1-3, is EAGVTQSPTHLIKTRGQQATLRCSPISGHTSVYWYQQALGLGLQFLLWYDEGEERNRGNFPPRFSGRQFPNYSSELNVNALELEDSALYLCASSLAGYAGNTIYFGEGSWLTVV.

The rearrangement links TRBV5-1 to TRBJ2-3; D is unclear. The CDR3 extends over 13 amino acids. The V end was cut by 1 base, the J end by 0 bases, with 3 bases between. Per the germline V gene, CDR1 is SGHRS and CDR2 is YFSETQ. The CDR3 sequence: CASSLHSTDTQYF. The CDR3 region has the DNA TGCGCCAGCAGCTTGCACAGCACAGATACGCAGTATTTT.

Only a few counts were recorded for this clone. The J gene is TRBJ2-3, the V gene TRBV20-1; no firm D call. In germline, CDR1 is DFQATT, CDR2 SNEGSKA (reference sequence). The CDR3 sequence is 11 residues long. The ends were cut back, 3 bases at V and 6 bases at J, with 7 bases in the middle. For the CDR3, the DNA is TGCAGTGCTAGGGGGATGGATACGCAGTATTTT. It encodes CSARGMDTQYF.

This chain links TRBV7-7 with TRBJ1-3, with no clear D. Germline V gene data show CDR1 as SSHAT and CDR2 as FNYEAQ (reference sequence). The CDR3 loop spans 15 amino acids. V was cut by 5 bases and J by 0 bases, with 11 bases left in between. DNA for the CDR3: TGTGCCAGCAGCCTCTCACTCAGCTCTGGAAACACCATATATTTT. It translates to CASSLSLSSGNTIYF.

The rearrangement uses TRBV7-2 and TRBJ1-6, with D possibly being TRBD1 (5 bases). This CDR3 is built from 12 residues. Trimming shortened V by 8 bases and J by 7 bases, and 9 bases separated the two germline ends. CDR1 and CDR2 from the germline V gene are SGHTA and FQGNSA. DNA for the CDR3: TGTGCCAGCTCTACAGGCAATTCACCCCTCCACTTT. It translates to CASSTGNSPLHF.

As to this clone: Germline and junction disagree at one end, which may indicate a read error. The chain recombines TRBV2 with TRBJ2-7; perhaps D is TRBD1 or TRBD2 (6 bases each). The CDR3 is 12 amino acids. Looked up from germline, CDR1 is SNHLY and CDR2 is FYNNEI. This CDR3 is CASTERGLEQYF. The CDR3 DNA sequence: TGTGCCAGCACTGAACGGGGGCTTGAGCAGTACTTC.

This chain joins TRBV28 and TRBJ2-4, with TRBD1 matching over 10 bases. Trimming removed 5 bases from V and 6 bases from J; junction bases left unmatched: 10. Per germline, CDR1 MDHEN and CDR2 SYDVKM. CDR3 length: 16 amino acids. The chain's CDR3 is CASSGPRTGGGNIQYF. CDR3 coding DNA: TGTGCCAGCAGTGGCCCGAGGACAGGGGGTGGAAACATTCAGTACTTC.

CDR3 nucleotide sequence: TGTGCCAGCAGAGCGACCGGGACGATGAACACTGAAGCTTTCTTT. Protein sequence: CASRATGTMNTEAFF. The gene calls are TRBV2 and TRBJ1-1; TRBD1 might be the D (5 bases). This CDR3 is built from 15 residues. Per germline, CDR1 SNHLY and CDR2 FYNNEI. V lost 6 bases and J 0 bases, leaving 14 bases between the germline ends.

The chain has TRBV6-1 and TRBJ1-6; D is uncertain. The germline gives CDR1 MNHNS, CDR2 SASEGT. This CDR3 comprises 15 residues. V lost 0 bases and J 5 bases, leaving 8 bases between the germline ends. The CDR3 here is CASSEAHRDNSPLHF. Written as DNA, the CDR3 is TGTGCCAGCAGTGAAGCGCACCGCGATAATTCACCCCTCCACTTT.

The rearrangement uses TRBV10-3 and TRBJ2-1; D is unclear. CDR1 and CDR2 from the germline V gene are ENHRY and SYGVKD. This CDR3 is 15 amino acids long. Trimming took off 2 bases at V and 9 bases at J, with 17 bases between the two ends. CDR3 in amino acids: CAISELLTQRAEQFF. CDR3 DNA sequence: TGTGCCATCAGTGAGCTGCTGACCCAAAGGGCTGAGCAGTTCTTC.

This chain connects TRBV9 to TRBJ1-5; possible D gene TRBD1, 6 bases. The V gene lost 2 bases and the J gene lost 4 bases, with 10 bases spanning the gap. The CDR3 loop spans 14 amino acids. Per germline, CDR1 SGDLS and CDR2 YYNGEE. The CDR3 nucleotides read TGTGCCAGCAGCGTTGGGGACACAAATCAGCCCCAGCATTTT. Protein product: CASSVGDTNQPQHF.

V usage is TRBV25-1 and J usage is TRBJ2-2; TRBD1 might be the D (6 bases). The CDR3 sequence is 15 residues long. Germline V gives CDR1 MGHDK, CDR2 SYGVNS. The V and J ends lost 1 base and 3 bases respectively, with 9 bases between them. As DNA, the CDR3 is TGTGCCAGCAGTGAATTGGCAGGGGACACCGGGGAGCTGTTTTTT. Protein: CASSELAGDTGELFF.